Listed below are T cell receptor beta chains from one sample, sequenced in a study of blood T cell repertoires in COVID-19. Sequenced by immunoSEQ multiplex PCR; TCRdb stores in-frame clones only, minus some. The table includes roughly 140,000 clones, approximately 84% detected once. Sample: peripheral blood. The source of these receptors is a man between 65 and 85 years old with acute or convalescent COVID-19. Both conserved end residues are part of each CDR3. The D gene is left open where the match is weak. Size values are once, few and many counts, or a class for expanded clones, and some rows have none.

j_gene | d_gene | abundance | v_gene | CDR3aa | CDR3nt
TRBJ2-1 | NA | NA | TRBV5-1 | CASSGGIGEAYNEQFF | TGCGCCAGCAGCGGGGGGATAGGCGAAGCCTACAATGAGCAGTTCTTC
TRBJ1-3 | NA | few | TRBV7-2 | CASSWPEGANTIYF | TGTGCCAGCAGCTGGCCGGAGGGCGCAAACACCATATATTTT
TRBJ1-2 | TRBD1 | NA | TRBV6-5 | CASSTGTVGNYGYTF | TGTGCCAGCAGTACCGGGACAGTCGGTAACTATGGCTACACCTTC
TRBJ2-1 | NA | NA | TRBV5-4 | CASSRTGLRDNEQFF | TGTGCCAGCAGCCGTACAGGGCTTCGGGATAATGAGCAGTTCTTC
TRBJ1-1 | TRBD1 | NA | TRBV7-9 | CASSLDQYRGGNTEAFF | TGTGCCAGCAGCTTAGACCAGTACAGGGGAGGAAACACTGAAGCTTTCTTT
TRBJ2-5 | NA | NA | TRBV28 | CASSIPGEGTQYF | TGTGCCAGCAGTATCCCAGGGGAGGGGACCCAGTACTTC
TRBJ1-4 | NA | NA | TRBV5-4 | CASSLEGVNEKLFF | TGTGCCAGCAGCTTGGAGGGGGTAAATGAAAAACTGTTTTTT
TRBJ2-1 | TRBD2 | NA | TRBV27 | CASRLAGVVEQFF | TGTGCCAGCAGACTAGCGGGAGTGGTTGAGCAGTTCTTC
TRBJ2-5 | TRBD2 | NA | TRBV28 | CASSLFASGRHRETQYF | TGTGCCAGCAGTTTATTTGCTAGCGGTAGACACAGGGAGACCCAGTACTTC
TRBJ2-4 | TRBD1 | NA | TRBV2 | CASRETGEQYF | TGTGCCAGCAGGGAGACAGGGGAACAGTACTTC
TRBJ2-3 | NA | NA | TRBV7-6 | CASSGRGASTDTQYF | TGTGCCAGCAGCGGACGGGGGGCTAGCACAGATACGCAGTATTTT
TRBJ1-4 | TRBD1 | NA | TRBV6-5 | CASRTGWNEKLFF | TGTGCCAGCAGGACAGGGTGGAATGAAAAACTGTTTTTT
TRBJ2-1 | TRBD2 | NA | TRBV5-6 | CASSPRLAGGRKQFF | TGTGCCAGCAGCCCGAGACTAGCGGGAGGGCGTAAGCAGTTCTTC
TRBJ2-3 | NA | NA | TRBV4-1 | CASSQAQGTDTQYF | TGCGCCAGCAGCCAAGCGCAGGGGACAGATACGCAGTATTTT
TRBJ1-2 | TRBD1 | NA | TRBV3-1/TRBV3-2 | CASSQEGGWDGYTF | TGTGCCAGCAGCCAAGAAGGGGGCTGGGATGGCTACACCTTC
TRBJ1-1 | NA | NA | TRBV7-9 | CASSGAGAVFTEAFF | TGTGCCAGCAGCGGAGCGGGTGCGGTATTCACTGAAGCTTTCTTT
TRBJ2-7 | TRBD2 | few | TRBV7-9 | CASSPRTSGTYEQYF | TGTGCCAGCAGCCCGAGGACTAGCGGGACCTACGAGCAGTACTTC
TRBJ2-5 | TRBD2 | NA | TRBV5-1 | CASSSTSGGGQETQYF | TGCGCCAGCAGCTCAACAAGCGGGGGGGGTCAAGAGACCCAGTACTTC
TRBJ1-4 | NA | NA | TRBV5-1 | CASSFVGGNEKLFF | TGCGCCAGCAGCTTCGTGGGAGGTAATGAAAAACTGTTTTTT
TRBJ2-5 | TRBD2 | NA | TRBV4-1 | CASSPSGGVSKETQYF | TGCGCCAGCAGCCCTAGCGGGGGGGTTTCTAAAGAGACCCAGTACTTC
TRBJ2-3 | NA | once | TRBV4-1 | CASSTLPGSGNTDTQYF | TGCGCCAGCAGCACCCTTCCGGGTAGCGGAAACACAGATACGCAGTATTTT
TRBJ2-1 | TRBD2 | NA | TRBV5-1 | CASKTSGNYNEQFF | TGCGCCAGCAAGACTAGCGGGAACTACAATGAGCAGTTCTTC
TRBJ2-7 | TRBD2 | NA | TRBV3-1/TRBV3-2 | CASSRIGGRSSYEQYF | TGTGCCAGCAGCCGAATAGGCGGGAGGAGCTCCTACGAGCAGTACTTC
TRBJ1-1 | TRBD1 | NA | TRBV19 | CASSPRQGDTEAFF | TGTGCCAGTAGTCCCCGCCAGGGGGACACTGAAGCTTTCTTT
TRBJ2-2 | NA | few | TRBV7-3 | CASSRGQSNTGELFF | TGTGCCAGCAGCCGAGGACAGTCGAACACCGGGGAGCTGTTTTTT
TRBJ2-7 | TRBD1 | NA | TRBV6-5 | CASSYGTGGGLQYF | TGTGCCAGCAGTTACGGGACAGGTGGGGGTTTGCAGTACTTC
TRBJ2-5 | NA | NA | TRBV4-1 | CASSPFNRERNPETQYF | TGCGCCAGCAGCCCTTTTAACAGGGAAAGAAATCCGGAGACCCAGTACTTC
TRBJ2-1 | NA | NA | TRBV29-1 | CSAETGYNEQFF | TGCAGCGCAGAGACAGGCTACAATGAGCAGTTCTTC
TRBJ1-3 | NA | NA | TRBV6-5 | CASSYSRTGNTIYF | TGTGCCAGCAGTTACTCCCGTACTGGAAACACCATATATTTT
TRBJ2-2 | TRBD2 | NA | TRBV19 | CASSIVGGTGELFF | TGTGCCAGTAGTATAGTCGGGGGGACCGGGGAGCTGTTTTTT
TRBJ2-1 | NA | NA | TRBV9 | CASTYKEGPGRGSEQFF | TGTGCCAGCACCTATAAGGAGGGTCCGGGAAGAGGAAGTGAGCAGTTCTTC
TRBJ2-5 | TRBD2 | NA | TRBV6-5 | CASSQPGTSKETQYF | TGTGCCAGCAGTCAACCCGGGACTAGCAAGGAGACCCAGTACTTC
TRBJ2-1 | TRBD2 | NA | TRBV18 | CASSPPTAGGVDEQFF | TGTGCCAGCTCACCACCGACAGCGGGAGGAGTGGATGAGCAGTTCTTC
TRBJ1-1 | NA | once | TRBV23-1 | CASSLRDWVNTEAFF | TGCGCCAGCAGTTTGCGGGACTGGGTGAACACTGAAGCTTTCTTT
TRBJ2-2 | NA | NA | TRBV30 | CAWGLSEAGELFF | TGTGCCTGGGGGCTCTCCGAAGCCGGGGAGCTGTTTTTT
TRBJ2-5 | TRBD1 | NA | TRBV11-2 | CASSFQTGLQETQYF | TGTGCCAGCAGCTTCCAGACAGGGCTCCAAGAGACCCAGTACTTC
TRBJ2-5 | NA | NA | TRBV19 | CASRASSLLGQETQYF | TGTGCCAGTAGGGCTAGCTCCCTCCTCGGGCAAGAGACCCAGTACTTC
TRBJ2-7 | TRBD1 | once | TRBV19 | CASSRQGTHEQYF | TGTGCCAGTAGTAGACAGGGGACCCACGAGCAGTACTTC
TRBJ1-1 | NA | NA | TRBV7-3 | CASSLTRTENTEAFF | TGTGCCAGCAGCTTAACTAGAACCGAAAACACTGAAGCTTTCTTT
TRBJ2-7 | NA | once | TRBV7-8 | CASSFAHTYEQYF | TGTGCCAGCAGCTTCGCGCATACCTACGAGCAGTACTTC
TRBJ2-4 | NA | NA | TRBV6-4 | CASNTRAKNIQYF | TGTGCCAGCAATACACGAGCCAAAAACATTCAGTACTTC
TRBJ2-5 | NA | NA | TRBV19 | CASSIDRRGETQYF | TGTGCCAGTAGTATAGATCGACGAGGGGAGACCCAGTACTTC
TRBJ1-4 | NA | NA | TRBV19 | CASTQERARSEKLFF | TGTGCCAGTACCCAAGAGAGGGCACGTTCGGAAAAACTGTTTTTT
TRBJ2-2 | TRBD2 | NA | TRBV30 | CAWSSSSGDTGELFF | TGTGCCTGGAGTTCCTCTAGCGGGGACACCGGGGAGCTGTTTTTT
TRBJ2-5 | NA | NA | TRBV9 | CASSPQGGVRETQYF | TGTGCCAGCAGCCCCCAGGGCGGAGTGAGGGAGACCCAGTACTTC
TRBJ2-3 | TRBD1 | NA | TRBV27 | CASSLEGQGVIDTQYF | TGTGCCAGCAGTTTAGAGGGACAGGGCGTTATAGATACGCAGTATTTT
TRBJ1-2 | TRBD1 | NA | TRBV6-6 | CASSYSAQGEGYTF | TGTGCCAGCAGTTACTCAGCGCAGGGGGAAGGCTACACCTTC
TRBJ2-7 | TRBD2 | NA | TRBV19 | CASQSREVPYEQYF | TGTGCCAGTCAGAGCCGGGAGGTGCCCTACGAGCAGTACTTC
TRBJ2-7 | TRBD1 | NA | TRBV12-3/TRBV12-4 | CASSRTGAYEQYF | TGTGCCAGCAGTCGGACAGGGGCCTACGAGCAGTACTTC
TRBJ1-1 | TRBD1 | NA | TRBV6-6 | CASSRGQGAEAFF | TGTGCCAGCAGTCGGGGACAGGGCGCTGAAGCTTTCTTT
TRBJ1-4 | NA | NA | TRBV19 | CASSYTGFNEKLFF | TGTGCCAGTAGTTATACAGGATTTAATGAAAAACTGTTTTTT
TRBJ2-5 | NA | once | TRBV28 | CASHKAGQETQYF | TGTGCCAGCCACAAGGCGGGCCAAGAGACCCAGTACTTC
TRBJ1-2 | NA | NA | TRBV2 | CASSATYGYTF | TGTGCCAGCAGTGCTACCTATGGCTACACCTTC
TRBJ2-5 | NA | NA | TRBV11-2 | CASSLGAIQETQYF | TGTGCCAGCAGCTTAGGGGCCATCCAAGAGACCCAGTACTTC
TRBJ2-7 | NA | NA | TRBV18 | CASSLVQEQYF | TGTGCCAGCTCGCTGGTACAAGAGCAGTACTTC
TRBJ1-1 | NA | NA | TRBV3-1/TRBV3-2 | CASSQDMTGTEAFF | TGTGCCAGCAGCCAAGATATGACTGGCACTGAAGCTTTCTTT
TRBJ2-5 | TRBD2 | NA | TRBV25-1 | CASSESGGRGETQYF | TGTGCCAGCAGTGAATCGGGGGGGCGCGGAGAGACCCAGTACTTC
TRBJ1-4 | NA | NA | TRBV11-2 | CASSPETGTREKLFF | TGTGCCAGCAGCCCAGAGACAGGCACCAGGGAAAAACTGTTTTTT
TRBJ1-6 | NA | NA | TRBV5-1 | CASSLGEDAGWSPLHF | TGCGCCAGCAGCTTAGGGGAGGACGCGGGGTGGTCACCCCTCCACTTT
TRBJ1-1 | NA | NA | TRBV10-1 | CASSESRGGAFF | TGCGCCAGCAGTGAGTCAAGGGGGGGAGCTTTCTTT